These 25 T cell receptor beta chains originate from one sample sequenced in a study of blood T cell repertoires in COVID-19. Sequencing used immunoSEQ multiplex PCR; TCRdb keeps in-frame clones, though not all of them. The table lists over 250,000 clones, approximately 83% of them singletons. Sequenced input: peripheral blood. These receptors came from a woman between 65 and 79 years old with acute or convalescent COVID-19.

The V gene is TRBV15, the J gene TRBJ1-2; D ambiguous. Germline V gene lookup returns CDR1 LNHNV and CDR2 YYDKDF (reference sequence). There are 15 residues in the CDR3. The germline V and J ends were trimmed by 5 bases and 5 bases, with 18 bases remaining between them. This CDR3 reads CATSPESPGHYGYTF. CDR3 bases: TGTGCCACCAGCCCAGAGTCTCCAGGCCATTATGGCTACACCTTC.

The gene calls are TRBV5-4 and TRBJ1-2; D ambiguous. Germline V gene data show CDR1 as SGHNT and CDR2 as YYREEE (reference sequence). The CDR3 contains 13 residues. V lost 2 bases to trimming and J lost 2 bases, with 7 bases between them. The CDR3 DNA is TGTGCCAGCAGCTTCACGGGGAACTATGGCTACACCTTC. As protein: CASSFTGNYGYTF.

CDR3 protein: CASMTGDGGYGYTF. Written as DNA, the CDR3 is TGTGCCAGCATGACAGGGGACGGAGGCTATGGCTACACCTTC. The chain uses TRBV5-6 and TRBJ1-2, with TRBD1 matching over 8 bases. The J segment lost 4 bases and the V segment lost 6 bases, leaving 8 bases of the junction unmatched. This CDR3 has 14 amino acids. Germline CDR1 and CDR2: SGHDT and YYEEEE.

The chain links TRBV6-1 to TRBJ1-1, with D unclear. CDR1 is MNHNS, CDR2 SASEGT, per germline. Deletions cut 7 bases from V and 8 bases from J, with 17 bases between. The CDR3 consists of 13 residues. The CDR3 bases are TGTGCCAGCACCTCTATCGGGGAGAACGAAGCTTTCTTT. This translates into CASTSIGENEAFF.

About this clone: A junction end diverges from the germline sequence, so it may reflect a read error. V usage is TRBV7-2 and J usage is TRBJ2-5, with 7 nucleotides matching TRBD1. There are 15 residues in the CDR3. CDR1 is SGHTA and CDR2 is FQGNSA in the germline V gene. The CDR3 DNA reads as TGTGCCAGCAGCTTAGCAGGGGGCTCTTTGGAGACCCGGTACTTC. Translation gives CASSLAGGSLETRYF.

The chain combines TRBV6-1 with TRBJ1-2; D is unresolved. The CDR3 covers 13 residues. V lost 2 bases to trimming and J lost 7 bases, with 11 bases between them. Looked up from germline, CDR1 is MNHNS and CDR2 is SASEGT. The CDR3 bases are TGTGCCAGCAGTGAATATGCGTCCGGTGGCTACACCTTC. Amino acid sequence: CASSEYASGGYTF.

This chain connects TRBV6-1 to TRBJ1-1, with 9 bases lining up with TRBD1. Germline CDR1 and CDR2: MNHNS and SASEGT. The CDR3 totals 16 residues. With 4 bases clipped from V and 5 bases from J, the junction kept 11 bases outside the gene matches. CDR3 coding DNA: TGTGCCAGCAGTGCGAGGGACAGGGCGAGTTTGACTGAAGCTTTCTTT. This codes for CASSARDRASLTEAFF.

The gene calls are TRBV2 and TRBJ1-1; D unclear. V lost 6 bases and J lost 6, with 17 bases in between. The CDR3 spans 14 residues. The germline CDR1 and CDR2 sequences are SNHLY and FYNNEI. The DNA of the CDR3 is TGTGCCAGCAGAGGTGACGGGGAGGGCGCTGAAGCTTTCTTT. Translation: CASRGDGEGAEAFF.

The rearrangement joins TRBV2 to TRBJ2-1; D is unclear. V shed 9 bases and J shed 4 bases, with 13 bases lying between them. CDR1 is SNHLY and CDR2 is FYNNEI in the germline V gene. The CDR3 runs 13 residues. The DNA of the CDR3 is TGTGCCAGTAGCCTGATCTTTTACAATGAGCAGTTCTTC. Its protein is CASSLIFYNEQFF.

The chain carries TRBV7-2 and TRBJ2-5, with 10 nucleotides matching TRBD2. The CDR3 is 15 residues long. The trim removed 3 bases at V and 5 bases at J, leaving 6 bases unmatched. Germline V gene sequence: CDR1 SGHTA, CDR2 FQGNSA. CDR3 nucleotide sequence: TGTGCCAGCAGCTTTAGACTAGCGGGTGTGGAGACCCAGTACTTC. Amino acids: CASSFRLAGVETQYF.

This chain connects TRBV18 to TRBJ2-7; TRBD1 aligns across 11 bases. There are 13 residues in the CDR3. Losses at the gene ends were 4 bases for V and 4 bases for J; bases not matched to a gene: 0. The V gene's germline CDR1 is KGHSH and CDR2 LQKENI. CDR3 nucleotides: TGTGCCAGCTCACGGGACAGGGGGTACGAGCAGTACTTC. Translation: CASSRDRGYEQYF.

The chain links TRBV18 to TRBJ1-1; perhaps TRBD1 as D (6 bases). CDR1 KGHSH and CDR2 LQKENI come from the germline V gene. Trimming took 4 bases from V and 3 from J, leaving 12 bases between them. This CDR3 contains 14 residues. The CDR3 bases are TGTGCCAGCTCACGAAACAGGGTTGACACTGAAGCTTTCTTT. It codes for CASSRNRVDTEAFF.

This chain links TRBV10-3 with TRBJ1-1, with 9 bases lining up with TRBD1. CDR1 and CDR2 (germline): ENHRY, SYGVKD. The CDR3 consists of 14 residues. The trim removed 6 bases at V and 5 bases at J, leaving 7 bases unmatched. This chain's CDR3 is CAIRRDRVGTEAFF. CDR3 bases: TGTGCCATCAGAAGGGACAGGGTAGGGACTGAAGCTTTCTTT.

This chain joins TRBV4-1 and TRBJ2-3; the D gene is possibly TRBD2 (5 bases). The CDR3 covers 15 residues. Deletions cut 0 bases from V and 6 bases from J, with 13 bases between. The germline CDR1 and CDR2 sequences are MGHRA and YSYEKL. The CDR3 protein is CASSQDGRGLDTQYF. CDR3 bases: TGCGCCAGCAGCCAAGATGGGCGAGGACTGGATACGCAGTATTTT.

This clone was observed a single time. The chain uses TRBV9 and TRBJ2-7; D is perhaps TRBD1 (6 bases). The germline gives CDR1 SGDLS, CDR2 YYNGEE. The CDR3 is 12 residues long. With 5 bases removed from V and 6 bases from J, the gap between germline ends came to 12 bases. The CDR3 region is CASRGAGGEQYF. As DNA, the CDR3 is TGTGCCAGCAGGGGGGCCGGCGGCGAGCAGTACTTC.

The J gene is TRBJ1-4, the V gene TRBV5-1, with TRBD1 matching 7 bases. J was trimmed by 7 bases and V by 5 bases; bases with no gene match: 11. The CDR3 spans 15 residues. Germline-derived CDR1 and CDR2 are SGHRS and YFSETQ. For the CDR3, the DNA is TGCGCCAGCAGGCTAGAGGGGGCCCCTGTTGAAAAACTGTTTTTT. This sequence encodes CASRLEGAPVEKLFF.

This clone was counted between two and nine times. V and J are TRBV5-1 and TRBJ1-2; 9 bases agree with TRBD1. V lost 7 bases, J lost 3 bases, and 7 bases stayed unmatched. Germline CDR1 is SGHRS and CDR2 is YFSETQ. The CDR3 consists of 14 residues. CDR3: CASGRTGVDYGYTF. DNA for the CDR3: TGCGCCAGCGGTCGGACAGGGGTTGACTATGGCTACACCTTC. The variable domain in full, with the rest retrieved from reference TRBV5-1 and TRBJ1-2, is KAGVTQTPRYLIKTRGQQVTLSCSPISGHRSVSWYQQTPGQGLQFLFEYFSETQRNKGNFPGRFSGRQFSNSRSEMNVSTLELGDSALYLCASGRTGVDYGYTFGSGTRLTVV.

The chain links TRBV19 to TRBJ2-3; D uncertain. Germline values: CDR1 LNHDA, CDR2 SQIVND (reference sequence). V was clipped by 3 bases and J by 1 base, with 14 bases between them. The CDR3 is 16 residues long. Here the CDR3 reads CASSIEVLGGTDTQYF. CDR3 sequence (DNA): TGTGCCAGTAGTATTGAGGTGTTGGGTGGCACAGATACGCAGTATTTT.

This clone was seen a few times. The rearrangement links TRBV3-1 (or the pseudogene TRBV3-2) to TRBJ1-6; maybe TRBD1 (5 bases). V shed 0 bases and J shed 10 bases, with 13 bases lying between them. The CDR3 has 15 amino acids. Germline assignment: CDR1 LGHDT and CDR2 YNNKEL (reference sequence). As DNA, the CDR3 is TGTGCCAGCAGCCAAGATCTCAGGGTGAGGTCACCCCTCCACTTT. It yields the protein CASSQDLRVRSPLHF.

In its sample, this clone was seen once. This sample also contains other DNA sequences that code for the same CDR3. This chain connects TRBV5-4 to TRBJ2-5; TRBD2 matches at 11 bases. V lost 4 bases and J lost 1; bases outside the gene matches: 3. Germline-derived CDR1 and CDR2 are SGHNT and YYREEE (reference sequence). This CDR3 comprises 15 residues. DNA for the CDR3: TGTGCCAGCAGCCCGACTAGCGGGGTCCAAGAGACCCAGTACTTC. The encoded protein is CASSPTSGVQETQYF. Full variable domain (rest looked up from reference TRBV5-4 and TRBJ2-5): ETGVTQSPTHLIKTRGQQVTLRCSSQSGHNTVSWYQQALGQGPQFIFQYYREEENGRGNFPPRFSGLQFPNYSSELNVNALELDDSALYLCASSPTSGVQETQYFGPGTRLLVL.

The chain employs TRBV2 and TRBJ2-3; weak D call: TRBD2 (6 bases). The CDR3 runs 16 residues. Germline V gene data show CDR1 as SNHLY and CDR2 as FYNNEI. V was clipped by 2 bases and J by 2 bases, with 14 bases between them. For the CDR3, the DNA is TGTGCCAGCAGTGAACGTTCCTGGGGGGACACAGATACGCAGTATTTT. This gives the protein CASSERSWGDTDTQYF.

This chain links TRBV5-4 with TRBJ2-5; 11 bases match TRBD2. After removal of 1 base from V and 2 bases from J, the junction contained 4 bases not matched to a gene. Per the germline V gene, CDR1 is SGHNT and CDR2 is YYREEE (reference sequence). The CDR3 consists of 16 residues. The CDR3 region has the DNA TGTGCCAGCAGCTTGTTAGCTAGCGGGGGGCAAGAGACCCAGTACTTC. Encoded protein: CASSLLASGGQETQYF.

The chain uses TRBV6-6 and TRBJ1-1; D is unresolved. This CDR3 region has 15 residues. The V end lost 2 bases, the J end lost 4 bases, and 14 bases lay between the germline ends. Germline assignment: CDR1 MNHNY and CDR2 SVGAGI (reference sequence). The DNA for the CDR3 is TGTGCCAGCAGTTACCTTTCGGTAGTCGGCACTGAAGCTTTCTTT. Amino acid sequence: CASSYLSVVGTEAFF.

This clone was observed a handful of times. V usage is TRBV7-3 and J usage is TRBJ2-7; tentative D call: TRBD1 (6 bases). CDR1 SGHTA and CDR2 FQGTGA come from the germline V gene. The CDR3 contains 14 residues. V was pared by 5 bases and J by 0 bases, with 11 bases between. CDR3 in DNA: TGTGCCAGCAGCCCCGGGACACTCTCCTACGAGCAGTACTTC. Amino acids: CASSPGTLSYEQYF.

This clone was observed a handful of times. V and J are TRBV4-1 and TRBJ1-6; the match to TRBD1 covers 8 bases. The CDR3 extends over 15 amino acids. Trimming cost V 4 bases and J 5 bases; bases outside gene matches: 4. Germline V gene data show CDR1 as MGHRA and CDR2 as YSYEKL. The CDR3 DNA sequence: TGCGCCAGCAGCCGGCAGGGGGCAAATAATTCACCCCTCCACTTT. It translates to CASSRQGANNSPLHF.